Listed here are 19 T cell receptor beta chains from one sample, sequenced in a study of blood T cell repertoires in COVID-19. Method: immunoSEQ multiplex PCR; TCRdb's copy keeps in-frame clones and lacks some. The repertoire consists of 90,000 to 100,000 clones, with about 84% occurring once and the leading ten covering around 4.5%. Specimen: peripheral blood. The receptor source for this set is a man in his sixties with acute or convalescent COVID-19.

The chain recombines TRBV24-1 with TRBJ2-3; 7 bases are a match to TRBD2. Germline V lookup: CDR1 KGHDR, CDR2 SFDVKD. The CDR3 is 15 amino acids. Germline trimming cut 1 base from V and 2 bases from J; bases unmatched to any gene: 2. In nucleotides, the CDR3 is TGTGCCACCAGTGATTTTGGGACTAACACAGATACGCAGTATTTT. It specifies CATSDFGTNTDTQYF.

The chain combines TRBV18 with TRBJ2-5; the match to TRBD1 covers 7 bases. This CDR3 is built from 14 residues. With V trimmed by 3 bases and J by 4 bases, 5 bases remained unmatched. Germline V gives CDR1 KGHSH, CDR2 LQKENI. The CDR3, as DNA: TGTGCCAGCTCACCCGTTGGGACAGTAGAGACCCAGTACTTC. It encodes CASSPVGTVETQYF.

V usage is TRBV13 and J usage is TRBJ1-2; tentatively, D is TRBD1 (6 bases). The CDR3 extends over 12 amino acids. Germline lookup yields CDR1 PRHDT and CDR2 FYEKMQ (reference sequence). Between the trimmed V and J ends, which lost 5 bases and 4 bases, there was a span of 8 bases. This chain's CDR3 is CASSRGGYGYTF. The DNA of the CDR3 is TGTGCCAGCAGCCGAGGGGGCTATGGCTACACCTTC.

The gene calls are TRBV29-1 and TRBJ2-5; 7 nucleotides line up with TRBD1. From germline, CDR1 is SQVTM and CDR2 ANQGSEA. V lost 6 bases and J lost 0; bases outside the gene matches: 4. This CDR3 is 13 amino acids long. In DNA, the CDR3 is TGCAGCGTGCCCGGACAGGACCAAGAGACCCAGTACTTC. Its protein product is CSVPGQDQETQYF.

The chain carries TRBV5-1 and TRBJ1-6; 10 positions agree with TRBD1. With V trimmed by 8 bases and J by 5 bases, 7 bases remained unmatched. Germline V gene data show CDR1 as SGHRS and CDR2 as YFSETQ. The CDR3 covers 15 residues. This CDR3 reads CASSGGTGDNSPLHF. DNA of the CDR3: TGCGCCAGTAGTGGGGGGACAGGGGATAATTCACCCCTCCACTTT.

The chain recombines TRBV3-1 (or the pseudogene TRBV3-2) with TRBJ1-6; 8 positions match TRBD1. Looked up from germline, CDR1 is LGHDT and CDR2 is YNNKEL (reference sequence). The CDR3 extends over 14 amino acids. The V and J ends lost 3 bases and 12 bases, in that order; junction bases with no gene match: 7. CDR3 nucleotides: TGTGCCAGCAGCCAGGGGACAGGTAGAGGACCCCTCCACTTT. Its translation is CASSQGTGRGPLHF.

This sequence joins TRBV27 and TRBJ1-1; a possible D gene is TRBD1 (6 bases). The CDR3 runs to 15 residues. Trimming stripped 2 bases from V and 1 base from J, with 11 bases between. Germline V gene sequence: CDR1 MNHEY, CDR2 SMNVEV (reference sequence). This CDR3 reads CASSLLGAGNTEAFF. The CDR3, as DNA: TGTGCCAGCAGTTTACTGGGGGCGGGGAACACTGAAGCTTTCTTT.

V and J are TRBV24-1 and TRBJ2-2; TRBD2 aligns across 9 bases. From germline, CDR1 is KGHDR and CDR2 SFDVKD. After removal of 6 bases from V and 3 bases from J, the junction contained 1 base not matched to a gene. The CDR3 contains 14 residues. The chain's CDR3 is CATSSGRYTGELFF. CDR3 in DNA: TGTGCCACCAGTAGCGGGAGGTACACCGGGGAGCTGTTTTTT.

This sequence joins TRBV7-2 and TRBJ2-1; tentatively, D is TRBD1 (6 bases). The CDR3 loop spans 16 amino acids. The V end was cut by 8 bases, the J end by 12 bases, with 29 bases between. CDR1 and CDR2 (germline): SGHTA, FQGNSA. CDR3 in amino acids: CASGSLGRAVGARQFF. CDR3 bases: TGTGCCAGCGGCTCTCTCGGTAGGGCTGTGGGGGCGCGGCAGTTCTTC. The whole variable domain, filled in from reference TRBV7-2 and TRBJ2-1, reads GAGVSQSPSNKVTEKGKDVELRCDPISGHTALYWYRQSLGQGLEFLIYFQGNSAPDKSGLPSDRFSAERTGGSVSTLTIQRTQQEDSAVYLCASGSLGRAVGARQFFGPGTRLTVL.

The chain couples TRBV7-2 to TRBJ2-4, with 9 bases identical to TRBD2. The CDR3 totals 18 residues. Unmatched junction bases numbered 7, after V lost 1 base and J lost 0 bases. Germline CDR1 and CDR2: SGHTA and FQGNSA. CDR3 loop: CASSLDMRGGLAKNIQYF. The CDR3 region has the DNA TGTGCCAGCAGCTTAGATATGCGGGGGGGCCTAGCCAAAAACATTCAGTACTTC.

CDR3 region: CASRLQGGYNSPLHF. For the CDR3, the DNA is TGTGCCAGCAGGTTACAGGGGGGCTATAATTCACCCCTCCACTTT. This chain uses TRBV6-5 with TRBJ1-6; 8 nucleotides line up with TRBD1. The CDR3 totals 15 residues. Per germline, CDR1 MNHEY and CDR2 SVGAGI. V trimming: 6 bases; J trimming: 3 bases; junction bases outside the gene matches: 4.

The rearrangement joins TRBV27 to TRBJ1-5; unclear D gene. V was trimmed by 0 bases and J by 0 bases, leaving 9 bases between them. CDR1 is MNHEY and CDR2 is SMNVEV in the germline V gene (reference sequence). The CDR3 runs to 16 residues. The chain's CDR3 is CASSLSLLGSNQPQHF. The DNA for the CDR3 is TGTGCCAGCAGTTTATCGCTGCTCGGTAGCAATCAGCCCCAGCATTTT.

The gene calls are TRBV4-1 and TRBJ1-1, with D maybe TRBD1 (6 bases). The germline V gene encodes CDR1 MGHRA and CDR2 YSYEKL. The CDR3 covers 14 residues. The germline V and J ends were trimmed by 3 bases and 6 bases, with 14 bases remaining between them. CDR3 amino acids: CASSHYWGQAEAFF. CDR3 sequence (DNA): TGCGCCAGCAGCCACTACTGGGGGCAGGCTGAAGCTTTCTTT.

The J gene is TRBJ2-7, the V gene TRBV7-8; a weak D match, TRBD1 (5 bases). The CDR3 contains 15 residues. Germline V gives CDR1 SGHVS, CDR2 FQNEAQ. The V gene lost 1 base and the J gene lost 2 bases, with 12 bases spanning the gap. This CDR3 is CASSLGAGPTYEQYF. The CDR3 DNA reads TGTGCCAGCAGCTTAGGGGCAGGGCCGACCTACGAGCAGTACTTC.

The V and J genes are TRBV7-2 and TRBJ2-1, with 7 bases aligning to TRBD1. The CDR3 has 14 amino acids. Germline values: CDR1 SGHTA, CDR2 FQGNSA. Germline trimming cut 2 bases from V and 7 bases from J; bases unmatched to any gene: 5. The DNA for the CDR3 is TGTGCCAGCAGCTTACAAGGGGGCTTAAATGAGCAGTTCTTC. Encoded protein: CASSLQGGLNEQFF.

The rearrangement links TRBV30 to TRBJ2-5, with 7 bases that match TRBD2. The CDR3 sequence is 17 residues long. Germline CDR1 reads GTSNPN; CDR2 reads SVGIG (reference sequence). Unmatched junction bases numbered 10, after V lost 0 bases and J lost 0 bases. CDR3 sequence reads: CAWSVLPGLHYQETQYF. For the CDR3, the DNA is TGTGCCTGGAGTGTTCTCCCGGGACTACACTACCAAGAGACCCAGTACTTC.

In its sample, this clone was seen a few times. The V and J genes are TRBV5-4 and TRBJ1-3; the D is unclear. Germline loops: CDR1 SGHNT, CDR2 YYREEE (reference sequence). The CDR3 spans 15 residues. Trimming removed 4 bases at V and 0 bases at J, with 11 bases between. CDR3 coding DNA: TGTGCCAGCAGCCGCGGCCGGGACTCTGGAAACACCATATATTTT. Translating gives CASSRGRDSGNTIYF.

The chain has TRBV6-5 and TRBJ1-5, with a weak D call TRBD1 (5 bases). The CDR3 spans 15 residues. V shed 0 bases and J shed 0 bases, with 6 bases lying between them. The V gene's germline CDR1 is MNHEY and CDR2 SVGAGI. CDR3 amino acids: CASSYSQASNQPQHF. CDR3 sequence (DNA): TGTGCCAGCAGTTACTCACAGGCTAGCAATCAGCCCCAGCATTTT.

The chain employs TRBV9 and TRBJ2-5; 7 bases align to TRBD1. CDR3 length: 13 amino acids. Germline lookup yields CDR1 SGDLS and CDR2 YYNGEE. After removal of 4 bases from V and 2 bases from J, the junction contained 2 bases not matched to a gene. DNA for the CDR3: TGTGCCAGCAGCTCGGGACAGCAAGAGACCCAGTACTTC. Amino acids: CASSSGQQETQYF.